This TCR beta chain is from a study of T cells in Graves' hyperthyroidism and ophthalmopathy. TCR beta CDR3 sequences were amplified from RNA transcripts. Primed by the HTBI set, a first-round RT-PCR was run on the TCR CDR3. TCRdb re-called the multiplex PCR reads with MiXCR, one entry per CDR3 protein. Of around 700,000 distinct CDR3 sequences listed, roughly 20% were seen once; the top ten hold 16%. Study-level findings and limits: Ophthalmopathy was separated from stable hyperthyroidism by a 13 V-J model.

This sample holds PBMCs from 10 ml fresh peripheral blood. Germline lookup yields CDR1 MNHNS and CDR2 SASEGT. The CDR3 extends over 13 amino acids. With regard to this clonotype: Its antigen remains unidentified. A read error may produce the germline difference seen at one junction end.

This TCR was sampled from a woman aged 45 to 65 with Graves' hyperthyroidism that later progressed to Graves' ophthalmopathy. The chain links TRBV6-1 to TRBJ1-1; maybe TRBD1 (5 bases). Sequences were obtained from blood. The CDR3 DNA reads as TGTGCCAGCAGCCCGGGGGTTGGGACTGAAGTTTTCTTT. Its translation: CASSPGVGTEVFF.